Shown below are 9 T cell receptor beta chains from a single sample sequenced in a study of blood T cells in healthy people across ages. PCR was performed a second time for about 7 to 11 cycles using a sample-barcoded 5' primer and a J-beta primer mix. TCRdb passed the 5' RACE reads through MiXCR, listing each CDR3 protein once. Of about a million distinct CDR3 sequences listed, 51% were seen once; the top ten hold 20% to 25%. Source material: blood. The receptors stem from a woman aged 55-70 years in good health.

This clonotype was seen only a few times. The CDR3 DNA sequence: TGTGCCACCAGCACGATATTTGGGGGGCGGGAGACCCAGTACTTC. Amino acids: CATSTIFGGRETQYF. The chain combines TRBV15 with TRBJ2-7; either TRBD1 or TRBD2 may supply D (6 bases each). The end of the DNA aligns better with TRBJ2-5, so the J call may be wrong. Germline CDR1 LNHNV, CDR2 YYDKDF (reference sequence). This CDR3 is 15 amino acids long.

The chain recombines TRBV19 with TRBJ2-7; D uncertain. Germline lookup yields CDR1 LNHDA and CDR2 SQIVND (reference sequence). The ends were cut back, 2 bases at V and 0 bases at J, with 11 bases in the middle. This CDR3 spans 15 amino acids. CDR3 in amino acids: CASSIYGRNSYEQYF. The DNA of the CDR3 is TGTGCCAGTAGTATATACGGACGGAACTCCTACGAGCAGTACTTC.

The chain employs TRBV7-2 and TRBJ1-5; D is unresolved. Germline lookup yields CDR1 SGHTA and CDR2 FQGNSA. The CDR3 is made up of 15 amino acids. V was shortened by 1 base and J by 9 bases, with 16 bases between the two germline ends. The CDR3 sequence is CASSLGQLGVVPQHF. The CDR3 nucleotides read TGTGCCAGCAGCTTAGGGCAGCTCGGCGTCGTGCCCCAGCATTTT.

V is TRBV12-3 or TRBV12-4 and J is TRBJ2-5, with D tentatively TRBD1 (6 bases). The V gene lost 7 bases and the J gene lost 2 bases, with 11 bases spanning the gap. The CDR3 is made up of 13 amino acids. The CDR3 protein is CASTRTAQETQYF. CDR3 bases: TGTGCCAGCACTCGGACAGCACAAGAGACCCAGTACTTC.

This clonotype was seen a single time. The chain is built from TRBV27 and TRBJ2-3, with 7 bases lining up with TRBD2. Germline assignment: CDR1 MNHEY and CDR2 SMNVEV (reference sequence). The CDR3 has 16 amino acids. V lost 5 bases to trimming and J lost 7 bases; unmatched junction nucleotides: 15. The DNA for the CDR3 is TGTGCCAGCAGTCAGCCCCGAGGGGAGGGCCTGAATACGCAGTATTTT. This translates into CASSQPRGEGLNTQYF.

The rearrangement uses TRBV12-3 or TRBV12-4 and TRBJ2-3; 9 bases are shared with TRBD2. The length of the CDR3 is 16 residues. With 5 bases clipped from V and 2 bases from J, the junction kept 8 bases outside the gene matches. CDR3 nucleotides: TGTGCCAGCAGTCCGTTTGCGGGAGGGACCACAGATACGCAGTATTTT. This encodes CASSPFAGGTTDTQYF.

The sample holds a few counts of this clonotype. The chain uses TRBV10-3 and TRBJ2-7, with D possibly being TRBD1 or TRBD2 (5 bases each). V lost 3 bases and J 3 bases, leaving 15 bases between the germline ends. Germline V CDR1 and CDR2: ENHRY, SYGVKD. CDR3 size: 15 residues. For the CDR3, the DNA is TGTGCCATCAGTGATGCGATACAGGACTTCTACGAGCAGTACTTC. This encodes CAISDAIQDFYEQYF.

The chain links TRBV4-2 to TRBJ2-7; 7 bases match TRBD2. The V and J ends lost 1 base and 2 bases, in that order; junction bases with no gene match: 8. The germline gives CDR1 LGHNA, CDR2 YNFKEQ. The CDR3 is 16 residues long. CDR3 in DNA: TGTGCCAGCAGCCAAGGGAGGGCGGGACTAACCTACGAGCAGTACTTC. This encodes CASSQGRAGLTYEQYF.

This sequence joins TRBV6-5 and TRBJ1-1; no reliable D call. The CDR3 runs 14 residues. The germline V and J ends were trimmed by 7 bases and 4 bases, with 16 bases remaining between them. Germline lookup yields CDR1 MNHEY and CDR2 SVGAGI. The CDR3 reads CASTLAGGSTEAFF. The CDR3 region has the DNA TGTGCCAGCACCCTAGCCGGAGGAAGCACTGAAGCTTTCTTT.